This TCR beta chain is drawn from a study of blood T cell repertoires in COVID-19. Study-wide context: The analysed material was cDNA or gDNA that came from T cells, B-cell-depleted T cells, or PBMCs.

Original handling: Reference gene primer amplification in the assay estimated nucleated cell counts. Libraries were prepared by immunoSEQ multiplex PCR; TCRdb keeps only in-frame clonotypes and omits some of them. V and J calls and clone size are as listed in that table; D and trimming were resolved from the DNA. Of nearly 250,000 clones in the sample, around 85% were seen once. Individuals aged about 18 to 95 years were recruited from 24 US areas. Assignment of participants to cohorts was predicated upon participant-reported clinical history. The CDR3 is made up of 13 amino acids. V shed 4 bases and J shed 4 bases, with 8 bases lying between them. Germline loops: CDR1 LGHDT, CDR2 YNNKEL (reference sequence). This clone has just a few counts.

The sequence was collected from a woman in her 50s with acute COVID-19. Material: PBMCs or T cells enriched from blood (not recorded which). The chain employs TRBV3-1 (or the pseudogene TRBV3-2) and TRBJ2-1; D may be TRBD2 (6 bases). CDR3 nucleotide sequence: TGTGCCAGCAGCCCTGCGGGGTACAATGAGCAGTTCTTC. Protein: CASSPAGYNEQFF.